This TCR beta chain was found in a study of cytomegalovirus exposure and HLA in healthy donors. Study at large: Tens of millions of unique TCRs, all from HLA-typed donors, were included in an early release of the data.

The study's findings and limits: In an earlier analysis, productive rearrangement rates for most beta V segments clustered near 87% or 30%. In terms of immune exposure information, only CMV serostatus was available. Equally common other TCR beta chains were less clonally expanded than HLA-associated ones, a later analysis found.

This CDR3 is 15 amino acids long. Germline CDR1 is MDHEN and CDR2 is SYDVKM. V was clipped by 6 bases and J by 2 bases; unmatched bases: 7. This clone appeared a few times. What it binds is not known. The primer mix had 60 Vbeta and 13 Jbeta primers. Repertoires were generated with immunoSEQ multiplex PCR, while TCRdb's copy carries only in-frame clones and drops some. The sample has 95,000 to 150,000 clones; under 85% are singletons. The sequence derives from a woman aged 40 to 50 in good health and CMV-seropositive. The sample taken for sequencing was PBMCs. The chain has TRBV28 and TRBJ1-5, with TRBD1 matching 7 bases. The CDR3: CASSPTGEGNQPQHF. The CDR3 DNA reads as TGTGCCAGCAGCCCCACAGGGGAAGGCAATCAGCCCCAGCATTTT.